This record concerns one TCR beta chain sequence. The target of this receptor is not known. No quality values exist for individual bases; no much larger clone is one base distant. Receptor amplification or capture employed the immunoSEQ multiplex PCR assay. For the multiplex PCR, a mixture combining 60 forward primers for TCR Vbeta segments and 13 reverse primers for TCR Jbeta segments was used. The CDR3 region of rearranged TCR beta genes was amplified from genomic DNA by a multiplex PCR assay. On the Illumina HiSeq System, the amplified TCR beta libraries were sequenced as 87-base-pair reads. The published analysis was carried out like this. A later analysis tallied 80 million to 95 million unique TCR beta chains across the 640 or so repertoires, and approximately 9.9 million of those chains were shared by two or more donors. To remove PCR and sequencing errors, raw reads were error-corrected and collapsed into unique sequences using a nearest-neighbor algorithm that merged closely related sequences. V, D and J gene segments were assigned by aligning CDR3 sequences to IMGT reference sequences. For a sequence to be retained, a match of at least six nucleotides was required to both a V gene segment and a J gene segment. Rearrangements were classified as productive when the CDR3 lacked stop codons and remained in frame with V and J, and all other rearrangements were classified as non-productive. Following IMGT convention, CDR3 was defined as the stretch from the second conserved V-encoded cysteine to the conserved J-encoded phenylalanine. The earlier analysis of roughly 590 of the donors excluded sequences that lacked an unambiguous match to a single V gene segment. In an earlier analysis of roughly 500 of the donors, V segments were called functional above 56.7% productive rearrangements and were called segregating when the between-donor standard deviation exceeded 5%. To diagnose cytomegalovirus status from the catalog of TCR beta chain sequences, a statistical classification framework was built. V and J gene assignment, in a later analysis, came from comparing TCR nucleotide sequences with IMGT/GENE-DB human TR gene sequences. A later analysis assigned CDR3 sequences and most-parsimonious VDJ recombination scenarios with the TCRdist pipeline. In a later analysis, every TCR beta chain was defined by the combination of its CDR3 amino acid sequence and its V-gene family, and reads without a unique V-gene family were dropped. In a later analysis, some 600 highly shared, low-generation-probability nucleotide sequences were removed to address suspected cross-contamination and a sequencing artifact. In a later analysis, a clonal expansion index for each public chain was calculated from normalized within-repertoire ranks of inferred template counts. Generation probabilities in a later analysis came from a VDJ recombination model fitted to out-of-frame rearrangements, and those results were checked against IGoR. A later analysis scored TCR-TCR, TCR-HLA and TCR-CMV co-occurrence with hypergeometric tests, applying a repertoire-size bias correction to TCR pairs. To estimate false discovery rates, a later analysis permuted the HLA or CMV assignments 20 times. In a later analysis, co-occurring TCRs were grouped using DBSCAN, with TCRdist sequence similarity added in when clustering inside HLA-allele-positive subsets. Co-occurrence clustering excluded repertoires with fewer than 30,000 or more than 120,000 public chains, plus five with anomalous nucleotide sharing. This immuneACCESS table, as held by TCRdb, lists in-frame sequences with V and J called but not all clones. Of the missing ones, under half trace to an unresolved V gene in checked studies; the others have no known cause. V and J calls and clone size are copied from that table; D and trimming were computed from the DNA. A total of 40,000 to 60,000 clones appear in this sample, roughly 72% of them only once. In total, the top ten clones hold more than 9% of the sample.

Based on the germline V gene (reference sequence), the CDR1 and CDR2 sequences are LNHDA and SQIVND. V loses 3 bases of germline sequence and J loses 2 bases, and the interval between the two ends is 11 bases. The CDR3 runs 14 amino acids, cysteine and phenylalanine included. CDR3 DNA is the only sequence kept; it has 42 bases, read in frame from the first base. The cohort consisted of 670 or so healthy bone marrow donors. All cohort members were sampled while nominally healthy, although unrecorded immune exposures were likely present. The donor was CMV seronegative and was included in the group of a few hundred seronegative cohort members. Every donor gave a peripheral blood sample, and the peripheral blood mononuclear cells from that sample were used for TCR beta sequencing. Genomic DNA was extracted from the blood cell samples with the Qiagen DNeasy Blood Extraction Kit. The entry originates in a study of cytomegalovirus exposure and HLA in healthy donors (TCRdb year 2017). As for the study more broadly: An earlier analysis of 550 to 700 of the donors reported roughly 300 Gb of sequence data and some 120 million unique TCR beta sequences from around 200 million T cells. Roughly 300 gigabases of sequencing data and tens of millions of unique TCR sequences were included in an early release covering several hundred HLA-typed donors. The genetic ancestry cluster associated with self-reported Caucasian donors included over 65% of the roughly 400 genotyped donors. The study aimed to test whether signatures of past pathogen exposure could be identified by cataloging public T cell receptors. The study profiled the T cell repertoires of hundreds of subjects by immunosequencing and related them to cytomegalovirus serostatus. Besides the first cohort of some 670 subjects, a separate validation cohort made up of roughly 120 different subjects was used. High-throughput TCR immunosequencing, statistical association of individual TCRs with disease status, and machine learning were combined to predict cytomegalovirus infection status. A later analysis re-examined previously published TCR beta repertoires from several hundred donors and added high-resolution HLA genotyping to investigate patterns of TCR occurrence. In the later analysis, no new phenotypic data were used to find candidate immune exposures; instead, reliance was placed on TCR beta sequences and their occurrence across donors. An earlier analysis of fewer than 700 of the donors applied high-throughput TCR beta sequencing to assess whether each TCR beta V gene segment acted as functional or pseudogenic. Donor age, sex, ethnicity and CMV serostatus were collected together with the repertoire data. A later genetic analysis took genome-wide SNP genotypes for about 55% of the roughly 700 donors and used that subset as a discovery cohort. All discovery cohort repertoires had been generated using a single sequencing platform. Both class I and class II loci were covered by HLA typing, at four-digit resolution. Typing coverage differed by locus: A, B, C, DRB1 and DQB1 were typed in roughly 620-630 donors, DQA1 in about 510, DPA1 in some 600, and DPB1 in roughly 450. Roughly five DR-DQ haplotypes were handled as single units for association and clustering because linkage in the cohort was strong. Among about 370 genotyped donors of the cohort, an average of approximately 240,000 unique TCR beta nucleotide sequences was sequenced per donor, of which approximately 18% were non-productive. Overall results and qualifications from the work: A later analysis reported that several top co-occurrence clusters appeared linked to parvovirus B19, influenza, CMV and Epstein-Barr virus. The study gave a list of 150 to 200 TCR beta chains associated with cytomegalovirus. According to the authors, the approach could potentially be generalized to other disease states and immunological phenotypes. Most TCR sequences were observed very rarely across donors, whereas some public TCRs were present in many individuals. V-gene and J-gene trimming of TCR beta chains was associated with a missense DCLRE1C variant in a later genetic analysis, and the association was replicated in an independent cohort. In vitro tests confirmed that a few of the cytomegalovirus-associated TCR beta chains recognize cytomegalovirus antigens. A further reported finding was that TCR beta sequences accurately predicted the HLA-A and HLA-B alleles for most subjects in the first cohort. An earlier analysis of approximately 540 of the donors showed that most TCR beta V segments appeared in productive rearrangements either about 87% or about 30% of the time, which broadly matched IMGT annotations. CMV serostatus was the only immune exposure information available for the cohort. Compared with equally common non-associated chains, HLA-associated TCR beta chains in a later analysis were more clonally expanded and had lower generation probabilities. Assigning TCR associations to individual alleles was difficult when HLA alleles, especially DR and DQ, strongly co-occurred. The sequencing pipeline was judged likely to have produced a cluster of highly shared sequence variants as a technical artifact. Only TCR beta chains were sequenced in this cohort, and the absence of alpha or paired-chain data limited detectable features. At a false discovery rate of 0.05, a later analysis linked around 15,000 TCR beta sequences to specific HLA alleles. According to a later analysis, most CMV-associated TCR beta chains appeared to be HLA-restricted, and the HLA associations seemed to be driven largely by CMV exposure. In both the original and validation cohorts, the classifier was reported to diagnose cytomegalovirus status with high specificity and sensitivity. The earlier analysis of approximately 590 of the donors excluded roughly 17 rarely observed V segments, including chromosome 9 orphons, because counts were too low. Roughly uniform sequencing depth across donors was assumed in presence/absence analyses, although this assumption may not hold. HLA typing was unavailable for some donors at each locus, so association tests used only the typed subset. Some IMGT-functional V segments, including TRBV6-2 and TRBV6-3, could not be told apart with the 87-base-pair reads, so those segments were excluded. According to a later genetic analysis, donors in an Asian-associated ancestry cluster had fewer N-insertions in productive TCRs than the approximately 700-donor mean. Correlated functional status among segregating V segments might be attributable to linkage disequilibrium, but an unknown experimental factor could not be ruled out. A later analysis found that TCR association rates varied across HLA loci, with DRB1 alleles showing the most associated TCRs and HLA-C alleles the fewest.

The chain links TRBV19 with TRBJ2-7; TRBD2 might be the D gene, on 6 matching bases. Material: PBMCs. The TCR was taken from a woman between 45 and 60 years old in good health and CMV-seronegative. The nucleotide sequence is given as TGTGCCAGTAGTATTGCCGGGGGACCCTACGAGCAGTACTTC. It translates as CASSIAGGPYEQYF.